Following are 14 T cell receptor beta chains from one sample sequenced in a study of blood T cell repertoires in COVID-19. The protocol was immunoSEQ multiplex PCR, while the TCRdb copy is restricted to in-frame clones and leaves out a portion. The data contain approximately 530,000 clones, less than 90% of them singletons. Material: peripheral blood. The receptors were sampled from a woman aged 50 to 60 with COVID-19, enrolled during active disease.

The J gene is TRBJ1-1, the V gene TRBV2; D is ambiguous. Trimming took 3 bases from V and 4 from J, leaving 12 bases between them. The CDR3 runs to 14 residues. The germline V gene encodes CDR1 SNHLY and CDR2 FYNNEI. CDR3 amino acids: CASSDGNAGTEAFF. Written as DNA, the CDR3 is TGTGCCAGCAGTGACGGGAACGCGGGCACTGAAGCTTTCTTT.

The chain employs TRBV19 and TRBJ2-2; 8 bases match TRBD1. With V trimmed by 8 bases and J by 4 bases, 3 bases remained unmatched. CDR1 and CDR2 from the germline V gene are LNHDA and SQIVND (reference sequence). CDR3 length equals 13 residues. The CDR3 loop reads CASGQGFTGELFF. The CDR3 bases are TGTGCCAGTGGACAGGGTTTCACCGGGGAGCTGTTTTTT.

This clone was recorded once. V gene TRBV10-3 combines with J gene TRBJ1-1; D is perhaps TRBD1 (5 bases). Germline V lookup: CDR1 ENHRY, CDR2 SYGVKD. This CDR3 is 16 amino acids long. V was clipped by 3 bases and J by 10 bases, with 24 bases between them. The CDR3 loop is CAISDWGGGTRGRAFF. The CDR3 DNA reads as TGTGCCATCAGTGATTGGGGCGGCGGGACGAGGGGTCGAGCTTTCTTT.

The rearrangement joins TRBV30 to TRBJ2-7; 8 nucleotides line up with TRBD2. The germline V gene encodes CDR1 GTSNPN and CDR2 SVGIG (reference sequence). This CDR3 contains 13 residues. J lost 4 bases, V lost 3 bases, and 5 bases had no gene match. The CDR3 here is CAWRAGALYEQYF. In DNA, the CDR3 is TGTGCCTGGAGAGCGGGGGCTCTTTACGAGCAGTACTTC.

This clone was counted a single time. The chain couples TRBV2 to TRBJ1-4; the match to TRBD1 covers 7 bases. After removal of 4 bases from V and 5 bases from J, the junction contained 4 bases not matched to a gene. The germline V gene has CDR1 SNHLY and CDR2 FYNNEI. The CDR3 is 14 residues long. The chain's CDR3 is CASSATGTNEKLFF. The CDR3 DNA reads TGTGCCAGCAGTGCGACAGGGACCAATGAAAAACTGTTTTTT.

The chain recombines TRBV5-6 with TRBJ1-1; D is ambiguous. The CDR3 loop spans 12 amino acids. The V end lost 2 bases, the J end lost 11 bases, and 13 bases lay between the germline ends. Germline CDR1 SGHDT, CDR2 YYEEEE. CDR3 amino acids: CASSFGRGTAFF. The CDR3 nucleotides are TGTGCCAGCAGCTTCGGACGGGGAACGGCTTTCTTT. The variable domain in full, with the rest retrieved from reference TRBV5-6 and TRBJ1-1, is DAGVTQSPTHLIKTRGQQVTLRCSPKSGHDTVSWYQQALGQGPQFIFQYYEEEERQRGNFPDRFSGHQFPNYSSELNVNALLLGDSALYLCASSFGRGTAFFGQGTRLTVV.

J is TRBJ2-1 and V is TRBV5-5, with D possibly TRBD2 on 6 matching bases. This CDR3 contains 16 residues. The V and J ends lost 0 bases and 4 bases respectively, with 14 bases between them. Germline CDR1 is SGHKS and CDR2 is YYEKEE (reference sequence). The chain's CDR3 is CASSLEDSGLYNEQFF. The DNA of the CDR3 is TGTGCCAGCAGCTTGGAGGATAGCGGACTATACAATGAGCAGTTCTTC.

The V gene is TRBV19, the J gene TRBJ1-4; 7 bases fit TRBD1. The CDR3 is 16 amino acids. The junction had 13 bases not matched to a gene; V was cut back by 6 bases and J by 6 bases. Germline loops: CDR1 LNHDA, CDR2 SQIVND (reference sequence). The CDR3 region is CASRDDREVTDEKLFF. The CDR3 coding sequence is TGTGCCAGTAGGGACGACAGGGAAGTAACGGATGAAAAACTGTTTTTT.

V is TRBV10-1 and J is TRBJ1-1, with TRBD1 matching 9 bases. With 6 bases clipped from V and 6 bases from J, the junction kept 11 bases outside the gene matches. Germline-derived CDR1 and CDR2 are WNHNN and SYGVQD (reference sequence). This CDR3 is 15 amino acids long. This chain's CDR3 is CASSSSGTGHAEAFF. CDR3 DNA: TGCGCCAGCAGCTCAAGCGGGACAGGGCACGCTGAAGCTTTCTTT.

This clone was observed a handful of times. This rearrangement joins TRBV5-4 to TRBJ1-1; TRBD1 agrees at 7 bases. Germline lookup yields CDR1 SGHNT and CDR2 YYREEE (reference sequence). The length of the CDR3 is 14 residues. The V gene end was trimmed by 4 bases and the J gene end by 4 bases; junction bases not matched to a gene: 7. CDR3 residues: CASSHPQGGTEAFF. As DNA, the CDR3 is TGTGCCAGCAGCCACCCCCAGGGGGGCACTGAAGCTTTCTTT.

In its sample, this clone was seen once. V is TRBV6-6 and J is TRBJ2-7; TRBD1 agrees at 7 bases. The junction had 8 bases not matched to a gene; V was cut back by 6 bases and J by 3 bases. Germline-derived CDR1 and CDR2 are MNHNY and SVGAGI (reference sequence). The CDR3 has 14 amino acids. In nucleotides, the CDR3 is TGTGCCAGCAGACAGACAGGGACCTACTACGAGCAGTACTTC. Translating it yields CASRQTGTYYEQYF.

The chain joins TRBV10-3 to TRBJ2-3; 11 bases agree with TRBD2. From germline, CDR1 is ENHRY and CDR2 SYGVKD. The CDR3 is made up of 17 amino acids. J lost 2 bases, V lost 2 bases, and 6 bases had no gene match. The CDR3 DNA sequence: TGTGCCATCAGTGAGACTCTAGCGGGGGGCATCACAGATACGCAGTATTTT. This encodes CAISETLAGGITDTQYF.

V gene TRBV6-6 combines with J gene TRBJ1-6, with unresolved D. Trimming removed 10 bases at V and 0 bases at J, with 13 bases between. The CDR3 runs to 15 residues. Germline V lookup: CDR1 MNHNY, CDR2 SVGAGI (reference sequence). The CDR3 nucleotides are TGTGCCACCCAACTGGGCGCCTCCTATAATTCACCCCTCCACTTT. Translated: CATQLGASYNSPLHF.

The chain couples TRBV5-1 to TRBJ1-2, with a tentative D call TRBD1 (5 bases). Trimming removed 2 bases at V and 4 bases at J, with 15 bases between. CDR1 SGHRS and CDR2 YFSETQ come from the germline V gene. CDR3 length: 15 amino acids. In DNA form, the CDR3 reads TGCGCCAGCAGCTTACAGGACCCACCCCCCTATGGCTACACCTTC. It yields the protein CASSLQDPPPYGYTF.